This section outlines one TCR beta chain sequence together with its context. These data originate in a study of blood T cell repertoires in COVID-19. Overall study: Spain, Italy and the United States supplied samples that represented acute and convalescent COVID-19. T cells, B-cell-depleted T cells, or PBMCs provided the cDNA or gDNA that served as material.

The CDR3 is 14 residues long. Trimming cost V 1 base and J 4 bases; bases outside gene matches: 0. Germline loops: CDR1 SEHNR, CDR2 FQNEAQ (reference sequence). In the source study's methods: Reference gene primer amplification gave estimated nucleated cell counts. Only in-frame clones appear in the TCRdb table, and some are missing; sequencing was by immunoSEQ multiplex PCR. V, J and clone size are taken as reported in that table, and D and trimming were inferred from the DNA itself. The sample shows 160,000 or so clones, roughly 90% of them seen only once. The specimen sequenced was peripheral blood. V and J are TRBV7-9 and TRBJ2-3; 9 positions match TRBD1. This clonotype was obtained from a woman between 65 and 79 years old with acute or convalescent COVID-19. In DNA form, the CDR3 reads TGTGCCAGCAGCTTAGGACAGGGGGCAGATACGCAGTATTTT. Its translation is CASSLGQGADTQYF.